These T cell receptor beta chains were read from a single sample in a study of blood T cells in healthy people across ages. TCRdb reanalysed the 5' RACE reads using MiXCR and keeps one entry per CDR3 protein. Among around 780,000 distinct CDR3 sequences, about 26% were seen once, and the ten largest hold around 3%. These data were also filed under a second study, of T cells of mothers and their children.

What was sequenced was blood. The receptor set was obtained from a boy aged 5-17 years in good health. Both conserved end residues are part of each CDR3. The D gene is left open where the match is weak. The size field is filled for only some rows; it gives once, few, many or a size class.

clone size | J gene | V gene | D gene | CDR3 DNA | CDR3 protein
few | TRBJ1-4 | TRBV2 | NA | TGTGCCAGCAATAGGGTCGGTGGTGAAAAACTGTTTTTT | CASNRVGGEKLFF
few | TRBJ2-7 | TRBV2 | TRBD1 | TGTGCCAGCAATCCACAGGGGACCCTCTCCTACGAGCAGTACTTC | CASNPQGTLSYEQYF
few | TRBJ2-5 | TRBV5-1 | NA | TGCGCCAGCAGCTTGGATGGGTTGACCCAGTACTTC | CASSLDGLTQYF
few | TRBJ1-2 | TRBV7-9 | NA | TGTGCCAGCAGCTTAGGTGGTCGCGATGGCTACACCTTC | CASSLGGRDGYTF
NA | TRBJ2-1 | TRBV6-2/TRBV6-3 | NA | TGTGCCAGCAGTTACTCGATAGTTCGGCGCCATGAGCAGTTCTTC | CASSYSIVRRHEQFF
NA | TRBJ1-2 | TRBV20-1 | TRBD1 | TGCAGTGCTATAGACAGGGAGGGCCATGGCTACACCTTC | CSAIDREGHGYTF
few | TRBJ1-1 | TRBV27 | NA | TGTGCCAGCAGTTCCGCTAGGGCGAACACTGAAGCTTTCTTT | CASSSARANTEAFF
few | TRBJ2-5 | TRBV3-1 | NA | TGTGCCAGCAGCCAGGCGAATCTGGGGACCCAGTACTTC | CASSQANLGTQYF
few | TRBJ2-2 | TRBV27 | NA | TGTGCCAGCAGTTCCCGAGAAAACACCGGGGAGCTGTTTTTT | CASSSRENTGELFF
NA | TRBJ2-5 | TRBV28 | TRBD1 | TGTGCCAGCAGCAAGGGGGCCCAACGAGAGACCCAGTACTTC | CASSKGAQRETQYF
few | TRBJ2-7 | TRBV5-1 | NA | TGCGCCAGCAGCTTGAGCTGGACAGCCTACGAGCAGTACTTC | CASSLSWTAYEQYF
few | TRBJ2-7 | TRBV7-2 | NA | TGTGCCAGCAGCTTAAGGAGGGAGTACGAGCAGTACTTC | CASSLRREYEQYF
once | TRBJ2-5 | TRBV7-9 | TRBD2 | TGTGCCAGCAGCTCGGGTCTAGCGGGGGCCCCTAGAGAGACCCAGTACTTC | CASSSGLAGAPRETQYF
NA | TRBJ2-3 | TRBV15 | NA | TGTGCCACCAGCAGAGGAGGCGATCCTAATACGCAGTATTTT | CATSRGGDPNTQYF
few | TRBJ2-5 | TRBV6-1 | NA | TGTGCCAGCAGTACGCGGTCCGGGGGCGTCAGGGAGACCCAGTACTTC | CASSTRSGGVRETQYF
once | TRBJ2-7 | TRBV27 | TRBD2 | TGTGCCAGCAGTTCGGGACAGCTTAGGACTAGCGGTTACGAGCAGTACTTC | CASSSGQLRTSGYEQYF
few | TRBJ2-5 | TRBV29-1 | TRBD1 | TGCAGCGTTAGGGACAGGAGACAAGAGACCCAGTACTTC | CSVRDRRQETQYF
few | TRBJ2-2 | TRBV7-7 | NA | TGTGCTAGCAGCCTGACGGTCCGGGGGCTGTTTTTT | CASSLTVRGLFF
NA | TRBJ2-5 | TRBV12-5 | TRBD1 | TGTGCTAGTGGGCAGACAGGGCGGACCCAGTACTTC | CASGQTGRTQYF
many | TRBJ1-2 | TRBV7-9 | NA | TGTGCCAGCAGCTTGGCCGGCTCTGGCTACACCTTC | CASSLAGSGYTF
NA | TRBJ1-1 | TRBV12-3/TRBV12-4 | NA | TGTGCCAGCAGTTTGAGGGGGACGGGCACTAACACTGAAGCTTTCTTT | CASSLRGTGTNTEAFF
NA | TRBJ2-5 | TRBV28 | NA | TGTGCCAGTAACCAGGGTAACCAAGAGACCCAGTACTTC | CASNQGNQETQYF
NA | TRBJ1-1 | TRBV6-1 | NA | TGTGCCAGCAGTGAACCATACCCCGTACCCACTGAAGCTTTCTTT | CASSEPYPVPTEAFF
NA | TRBJ2-1 | TRBV2 | NA | TGTGCCAGCTCAACCCGAGGTGAGCAGTTCTTC | CASSTRGEQFF
NA | TRBJ2-3 | TRBV7-9 | NA | TGCGCCAGCAGCTCGATCCTCGTAGGGCAGCTCTTAGATACGCAGTATTTT | CASSSILVGQLLDTQYF
NA | TRBJ2-3 | TRBV20-1 | TRBD2 | TGCAGTGCTAGAGATCCAGCGGGGGCTAGCACAGATACGCAGTATTTT | CSARDPAGASTDTQYF
NA | TRBJ2-5 | TRBV12-3/TRBV12-4 | NA | TGTGCCAGCAATTTACGGGACTCGGAGACCCAGTACTTC | CASNLRDSETQYF
NA | TRBJ2-7 | TRBV12-3/TRBV12-4 | TRBD1 | TGTGCCAGCCTCCGGGCAGGGGGCGACGAGCAGTACTTC | CASLRAGGDEQYF
many | TRBJ2-5 | TRBV5-1 | NA | TGCGCCAGCAGCCAAGGGACAACTGAGACCCAGTACTTC | CASSQGTTETQYF
NA | TRBJ2-5 | TRBV28 | NA | TGTGCCAGCACTACACCGGGTCAAGAGACCCAGTACTTC | CASTTPGQETQYF